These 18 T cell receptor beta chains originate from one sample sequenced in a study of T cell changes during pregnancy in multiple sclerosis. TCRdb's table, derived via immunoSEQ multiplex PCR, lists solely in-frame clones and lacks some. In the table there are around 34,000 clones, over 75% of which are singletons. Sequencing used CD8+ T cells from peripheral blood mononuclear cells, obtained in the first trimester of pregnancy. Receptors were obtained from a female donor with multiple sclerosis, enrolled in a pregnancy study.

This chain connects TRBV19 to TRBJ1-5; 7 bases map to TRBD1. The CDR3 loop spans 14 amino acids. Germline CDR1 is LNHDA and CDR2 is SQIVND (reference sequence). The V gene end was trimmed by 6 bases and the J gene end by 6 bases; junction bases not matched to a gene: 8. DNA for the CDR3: TGTGCCAGTAGAGTCCAGGGGGTAAGTCAGCCCCAGCATTTT. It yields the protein CASRVQGVSQPQHF.

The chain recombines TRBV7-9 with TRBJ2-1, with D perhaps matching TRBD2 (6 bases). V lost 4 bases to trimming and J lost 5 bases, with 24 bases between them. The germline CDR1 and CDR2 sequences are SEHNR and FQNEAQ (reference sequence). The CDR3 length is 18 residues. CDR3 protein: CASSSPDGGPVGHNEQFF. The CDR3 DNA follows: TGTGCCAGCAGCTCCCCGGATGGAGGGCCCGTTGGCCACAATGAGCAGTTCTTC.

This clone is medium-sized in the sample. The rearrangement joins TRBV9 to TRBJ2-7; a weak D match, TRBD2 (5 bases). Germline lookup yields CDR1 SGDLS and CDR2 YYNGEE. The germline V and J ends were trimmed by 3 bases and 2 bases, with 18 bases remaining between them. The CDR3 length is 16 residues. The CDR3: CASSDGIGGETYEQYF. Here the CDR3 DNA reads TGTGCCAGCAGCGACGGGATTGGCGGAGAAACCTACGAGCAGTACTTC.

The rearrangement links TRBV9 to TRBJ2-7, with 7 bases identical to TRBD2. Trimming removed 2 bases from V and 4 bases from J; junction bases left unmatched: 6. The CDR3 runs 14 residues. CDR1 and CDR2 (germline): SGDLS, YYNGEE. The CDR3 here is CASSVGGSVYEQYF. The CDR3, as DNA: TGTGCCAGCAGCGTCGGCGGGAGTGTTTACGAGCAGTACTTC.

The chain's CDR3 is CASSQETSSTDTQYF. DNA of the CDR3: TGCGCCAGCAGCCAAGAAACTAGCAGCACAGATACGCAGTATTTT. This sequence joins TRBV4-1 and TRBJ2-3; D perhaps matches TRBD2 (6 bases). The germline gives CDR1 MGHRA, CDR2 YSYEKL. The V end was cut by 0 bases, the J end by 0 bases, with 7 bases between. This CDR3 is built from 15 residues.

In DNA form, the CDR3 reads TGTGCCAGCAGTTTCAGACAGGGGAATTATGGGGATAATGAAAAACTGTTTTTT. It translates to CASSFRQGNYGDNEKLFF. The V and J genes are TRBV28 and TRBJ1-4; the match to TRBD1 covers 8 bases. This CDR3 comprises 18 residues. With 3 bases clipped from V and 4 bases from J, the junction kept 13 bases outside the gene matches. The germline CDR1 and CDR2 sequences are MDHEN and SYDVKM.

Written as DNA, the CDR3 is TGTGCCAGCAGCGCCGACAGCTACGAGCAGTACTTC. Its translation: CASSADSYEQYF. This sequence joins TRBV11-1 and TRBJ2-7; TRBD1 might be the D (5 bases). CDR3 length: 12 amino acids. Germline CDR1 is SGHAT and CDR2 is FQDESV (reference sequence). Between the trimmed V and J ends, which lost 5 bases and 3 bases, there was a span of 8 bases.

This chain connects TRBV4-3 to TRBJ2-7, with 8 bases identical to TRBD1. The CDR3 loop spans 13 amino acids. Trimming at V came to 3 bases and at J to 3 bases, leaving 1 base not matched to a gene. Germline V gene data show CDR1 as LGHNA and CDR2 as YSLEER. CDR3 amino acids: CASSHGTGYEQYF. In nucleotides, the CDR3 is TGCGCCAGCAGCCACGGGACAGGCTACGAGCAGTACTTC.

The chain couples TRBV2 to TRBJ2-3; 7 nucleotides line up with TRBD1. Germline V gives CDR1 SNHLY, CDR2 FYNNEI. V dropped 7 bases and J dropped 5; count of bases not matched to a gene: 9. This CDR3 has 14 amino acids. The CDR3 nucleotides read TGTGCCAGCAAAAGGGTCCAGGGGGTAGATACGCAGTATTTT. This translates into CASKRVQGVDTQYF.

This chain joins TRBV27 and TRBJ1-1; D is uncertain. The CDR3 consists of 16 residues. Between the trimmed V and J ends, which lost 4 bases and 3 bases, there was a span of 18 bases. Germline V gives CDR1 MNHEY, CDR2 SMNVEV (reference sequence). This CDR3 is CASSSLLGSGHTEAFF. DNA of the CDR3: TGTGCCAGCAGTTCGCTACTAGGGTCTGGGCACACTGAAGCTTTCTTT.

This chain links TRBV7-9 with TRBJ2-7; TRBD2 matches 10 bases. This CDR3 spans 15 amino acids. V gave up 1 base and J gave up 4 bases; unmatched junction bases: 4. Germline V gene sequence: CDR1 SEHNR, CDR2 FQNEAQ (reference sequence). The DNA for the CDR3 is TGTGCCAGCAGCTTAGGGCTAGCGGGAGTTTACGAGCAGTACTTC. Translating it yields CASSLGLAGVYEQYF.

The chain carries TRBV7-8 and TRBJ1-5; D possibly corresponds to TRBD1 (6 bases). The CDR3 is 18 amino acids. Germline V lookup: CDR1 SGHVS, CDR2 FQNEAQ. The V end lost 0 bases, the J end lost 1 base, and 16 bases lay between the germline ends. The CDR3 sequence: CASSLAGTPLGSNQPQHF. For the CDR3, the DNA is TGTGCCAGCAGCTTAGCCGGGACACCACTCGGCAGCAATCAGCCCCAGCATTTT.

This chain's CDR3 is CASSLSGGRTEAFF. In DNA form, the CDR3 reads TGTGCCAGCAGTTTATCGGGGGGGCGCACTGAAGCTTTCTTT. This sequence joins TRBV27 and TRBJ1-1, with D perhaps matching TRBD1 (6 bases). CDR3 length: 14 amino acids. The V gene's germline CDR1 is MNHEY and CDR2 SMNVEV (reference sequence). Trimming shortened V by 0 bases and J by 4 bases, and 9 bases separated the two germline ends.

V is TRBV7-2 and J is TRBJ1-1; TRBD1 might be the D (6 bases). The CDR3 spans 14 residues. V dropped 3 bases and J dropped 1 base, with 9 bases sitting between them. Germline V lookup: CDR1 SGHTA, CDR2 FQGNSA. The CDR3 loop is CASSFRTANTEAFF. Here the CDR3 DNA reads TGTGCCAGCAGCTTCCGGACAGCGAACACTGAAGCTTTCTTT.

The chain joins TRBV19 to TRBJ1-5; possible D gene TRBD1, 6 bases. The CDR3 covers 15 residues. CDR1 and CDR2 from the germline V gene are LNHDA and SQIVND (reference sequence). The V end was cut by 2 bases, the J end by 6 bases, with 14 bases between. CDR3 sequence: CASSIMGAGAQPQHF. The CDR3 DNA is TGTGCCAGTAGTATAATGGGGGCCGGGGCTCAGCCCCAGCATTTT.

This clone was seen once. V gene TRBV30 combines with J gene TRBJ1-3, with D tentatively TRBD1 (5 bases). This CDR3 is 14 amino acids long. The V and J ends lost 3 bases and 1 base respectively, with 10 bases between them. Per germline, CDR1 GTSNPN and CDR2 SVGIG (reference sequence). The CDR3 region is CAWSAGISGNTIYF. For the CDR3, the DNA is TGTGCCTGGAGCGCAGGGATATCTGGAAACACCATATATTTT.

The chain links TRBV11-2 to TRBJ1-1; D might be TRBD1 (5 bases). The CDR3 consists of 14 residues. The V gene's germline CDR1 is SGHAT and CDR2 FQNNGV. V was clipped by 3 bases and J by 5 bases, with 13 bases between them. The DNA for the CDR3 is TGTGCCAGCAGCTTCCAGGGCTCATTGACTGAAGCTTTCTTT. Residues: CASSFQGSLTEAFF.

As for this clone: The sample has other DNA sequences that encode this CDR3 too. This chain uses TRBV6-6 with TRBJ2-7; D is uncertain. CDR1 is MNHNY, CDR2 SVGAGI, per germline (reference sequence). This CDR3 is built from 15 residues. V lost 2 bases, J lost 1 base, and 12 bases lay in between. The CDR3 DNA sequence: TGTGCCAGCAGTTACAAACGAGACAAGTCCTACGAGCAGTACTTC. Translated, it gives CASSYKRDKSYEQYF.